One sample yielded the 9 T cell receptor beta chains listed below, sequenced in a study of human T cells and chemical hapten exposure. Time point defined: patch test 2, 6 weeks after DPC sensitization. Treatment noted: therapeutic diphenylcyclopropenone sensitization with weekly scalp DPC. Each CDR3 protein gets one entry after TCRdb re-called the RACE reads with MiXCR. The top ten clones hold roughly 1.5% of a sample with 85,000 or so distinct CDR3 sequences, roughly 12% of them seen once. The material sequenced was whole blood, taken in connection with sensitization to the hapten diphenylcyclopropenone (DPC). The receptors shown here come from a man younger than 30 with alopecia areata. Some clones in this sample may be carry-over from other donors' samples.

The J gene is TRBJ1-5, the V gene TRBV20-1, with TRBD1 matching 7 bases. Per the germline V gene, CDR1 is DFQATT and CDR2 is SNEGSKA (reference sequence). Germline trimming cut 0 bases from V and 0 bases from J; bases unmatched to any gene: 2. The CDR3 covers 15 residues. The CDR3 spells CSAREGTVSNQPQHF. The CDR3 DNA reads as TGCAGTGCTAGAGAGGGGACAGTTAGCAATCAGCCCCAGCATTTT.

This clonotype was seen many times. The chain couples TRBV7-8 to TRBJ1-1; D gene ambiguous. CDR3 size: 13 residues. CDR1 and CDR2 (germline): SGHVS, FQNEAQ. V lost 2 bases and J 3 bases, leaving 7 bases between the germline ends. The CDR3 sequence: CASSLTEDTEAFF. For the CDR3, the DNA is TGTGCCAGCAGCTTAACGGAGGACACTGAAGCTTTCTTT. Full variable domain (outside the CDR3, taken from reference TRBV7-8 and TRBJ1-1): GAGVSQSPRYKVAKRGQDVALRCDPISGHVSLFWYQQALGQGPEFLTYFQNEAQLDKSGLPSDRFFAERPEGSVSTLKIQRTQQEDSAVYLCASSLTEDTEAFFGQGTRLTVV.

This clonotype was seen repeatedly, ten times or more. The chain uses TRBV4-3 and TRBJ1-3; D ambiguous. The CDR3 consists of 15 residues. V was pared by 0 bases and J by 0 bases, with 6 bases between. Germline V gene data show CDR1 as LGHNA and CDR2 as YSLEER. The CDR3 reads CASSQDRNSGNTIYF. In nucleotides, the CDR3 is TGCGCCAGCAGCCAAGACAGGAACTCTGGAAACACCATATATTTT.

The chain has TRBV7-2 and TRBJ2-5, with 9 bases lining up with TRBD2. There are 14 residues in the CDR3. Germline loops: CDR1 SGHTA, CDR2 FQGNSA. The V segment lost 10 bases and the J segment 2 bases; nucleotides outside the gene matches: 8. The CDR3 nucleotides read TGTGCCACCCAGAGGACTAGCGCTCAAGAGACCCAGTACTTC. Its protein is CATQRTSAQETQYF.

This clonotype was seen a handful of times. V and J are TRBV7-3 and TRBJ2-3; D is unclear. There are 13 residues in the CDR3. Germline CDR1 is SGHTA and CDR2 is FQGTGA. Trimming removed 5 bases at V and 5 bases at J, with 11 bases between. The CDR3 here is CASSVGPIDTQYF. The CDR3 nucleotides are TGTGCCAGCAGCGTCGGGCCTATAGATACGCAGTATTTT.

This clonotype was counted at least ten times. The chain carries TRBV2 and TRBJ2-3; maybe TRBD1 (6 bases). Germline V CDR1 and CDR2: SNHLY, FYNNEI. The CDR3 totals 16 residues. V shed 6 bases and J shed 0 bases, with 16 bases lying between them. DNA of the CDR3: TGTGCCAGCAGAGGACAGCGCCCCTCTAGCACAGATACGCAGTATTTT. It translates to CASRGQRPSSTDTQYF.

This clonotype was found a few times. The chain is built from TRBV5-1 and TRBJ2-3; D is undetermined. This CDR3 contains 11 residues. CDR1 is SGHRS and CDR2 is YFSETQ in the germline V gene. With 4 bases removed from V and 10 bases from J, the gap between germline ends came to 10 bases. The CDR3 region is CASSATGAQYF. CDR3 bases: TGCGCCAGCAGCGCCACTGGTGCGCAGTATTTT.

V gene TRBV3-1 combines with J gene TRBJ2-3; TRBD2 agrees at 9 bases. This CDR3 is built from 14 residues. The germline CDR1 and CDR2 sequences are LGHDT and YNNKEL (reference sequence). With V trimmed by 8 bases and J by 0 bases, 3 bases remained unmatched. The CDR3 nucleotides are TGTGCCAGCCTTCTAGCGGGGAGCACAGATACGCAGTATTTT. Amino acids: CASLLAGSTDTQYF.

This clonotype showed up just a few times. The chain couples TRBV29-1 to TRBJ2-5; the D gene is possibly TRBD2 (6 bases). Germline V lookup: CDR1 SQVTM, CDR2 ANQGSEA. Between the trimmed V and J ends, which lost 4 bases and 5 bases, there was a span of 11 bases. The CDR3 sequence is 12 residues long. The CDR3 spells CSVAEGRETQYF. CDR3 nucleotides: TGCAGCGTTGCGGAGGGGCGCGAGACCCAGTACTTC. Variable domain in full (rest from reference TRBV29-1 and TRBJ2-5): SAVISQKPSRDICQRGTSLTIQCQVDSQVTMMFWYRQQPGQSLTLIATANQGSEATYESGFVIDKFPISRPNLTFSTLTVSNMSPEDSSIYLCSVAEGRETQYFGPGTRLLVL.